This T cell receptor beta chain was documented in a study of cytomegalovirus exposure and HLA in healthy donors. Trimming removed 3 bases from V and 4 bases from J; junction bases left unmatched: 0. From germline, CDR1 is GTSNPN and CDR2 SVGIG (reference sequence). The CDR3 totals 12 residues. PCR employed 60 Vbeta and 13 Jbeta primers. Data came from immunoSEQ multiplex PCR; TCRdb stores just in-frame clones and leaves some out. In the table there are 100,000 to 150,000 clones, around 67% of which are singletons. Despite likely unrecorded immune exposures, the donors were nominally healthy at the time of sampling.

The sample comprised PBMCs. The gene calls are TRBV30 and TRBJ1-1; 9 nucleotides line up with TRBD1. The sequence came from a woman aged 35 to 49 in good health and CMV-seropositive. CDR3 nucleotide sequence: TGTGCCTGGAGGGACAGGGGCACTGAAGCTTTCTTT. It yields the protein CAWRDRGTEAFF.